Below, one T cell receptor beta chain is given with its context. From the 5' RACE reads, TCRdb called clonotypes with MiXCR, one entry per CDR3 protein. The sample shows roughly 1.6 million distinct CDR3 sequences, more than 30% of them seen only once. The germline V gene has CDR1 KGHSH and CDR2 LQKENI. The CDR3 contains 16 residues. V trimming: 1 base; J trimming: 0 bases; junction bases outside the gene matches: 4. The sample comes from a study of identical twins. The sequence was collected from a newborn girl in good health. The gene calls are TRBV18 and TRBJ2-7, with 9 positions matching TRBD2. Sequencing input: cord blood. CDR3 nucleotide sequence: TGTGCCAGCTCACCACTACTAGCGGGTCACTCCTACGAGCAGTACTTC. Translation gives CASSPLLAGHSYEQYF.